Included here is one T cell receptor beta chain sequence, with context. V lost 6 bases and J lost 5; bases outside the gene matches: 11. Germline CDR1 MNHEY, CDR2 SMNVEV (reference sequence). The CDR3 has 15 residues. The data were obtained in a study of blood T cell repertoires in COVID-19. Assay: immunoSEQ multiplex PCR; the TCRdb copy retains only in-frame clones and omits some. The table lists 120,000 or so clones, over 75% of them singletons. This chain joins TRBV27 and TRBJ2-3; 7 bases line up with TRBD2. This receptor was taken from a man aged 50-59 years with acute or convalescent COVID-19. The specimen sequenced was peripheral blood. CDR3 nucleotide sequence: TGTGCCAGCAGCCCTTGGGGGAGGGCTAAAGATACGCAGTATTTT. Translation: CASSPWGRAKDTQYF.